Listed below are T cell receptor beta chains from one sample, sequenced in a study of blood T cell repertoires in COVID-19. The method was immunoSEQ multiplex PCR; TCRdb's version includes in-frame clones alone and lacks a portion of them. The sample holds some 150,000 clones, around 83% seen once. The specimen sequenced was PBMCs or T cells enriched from blood (not recorded which). The receptor source for this set is a woman between 50 and 59 years old in a cohort exposed to, infected with or recovered from COVID-19 (not recorded which). The CDR3 runs from the conserved cysteine through the conserved F or W. A D gene is named only where the DNA matches it firmly. Expanded clones get a size class; other rows say once, few or many, or leave the size out.

D,size,V,J,CDR3,DNA
TRBD1,-,TRBV10-3,TRBJ1-3,CAIGGQESSGNTIYF,TGTGCCATCGGGGGACAGGAGAGCTCTGGAAACACCATATATTTT
-,-,TRBV10-3,TRBJ1-1,CAISPGQGVNTEAFF,TGTGCCATCAGTCCAGGGCAAGGGGTGAACACTGAAGCTTTCTTT
TRBD1,-,TRBV9,TRBJ1-6,CASSRMDRGNNSPLHF,TGTGCCAGCAGCCGAATGGACAGGGGAAATAATTCACCCCTCCACTTT
-,-,TRBV11-1,TRBJ1-4,CASSLSATNEKLFF,TGTGCCAGCAGCTTGTCAGCAACTAATGAAAAACTGTTTTTT
TRBD1,-,TRBV28,TRBJ2-7,CASSRDRGNYEQYF,TGTGCCAGCAGTCGGGACAGGGGGAACTACGAGCAGTACTTC
-,-,TRBV6-5,TRBJ1-5,CASSDRSWNQPQHF,TGTGCCAGCAGCGACAGGTCGTGGAATCAGCCCCAGCATTTT
TRBD1,-,TRBV7-9,TRBJ1-2,CASSRGQQSANYGYTF,TGTGCCAGCAGCCGGGGACAGCAATCAGCTAACTATGGCTACACCTTC
-,-,TRBV9,TRBJ2-5,CASSPDQETQYF,TGTGCCAGCAGCCCAGACCAAGAGACCCAGTACTTC
TRBD1,-,TRBV19,TRBJ2-7,CASSTDRGVYEQYF,TGTGCCAGTAGTACGGACAGGGGAGTCTACGAGCAGTACTTC
TRBD1,-,TRBV2,TRBJ2-7,CASTPGQVSYEQYF,TGTGCCAGCACCCCGGGACAGGTCTCCTACGAGCAGTACTTC
-,-,TRBV19,TRBJ1-1,CASSIGGYATEAFF,TGTGCCAGTAGTATTGGGGGCTACGCCACTGAAGCTTTCTTT
-,-,TRBV24-1,TRBJ1-5,CATSDSGRGNNQPQHF,TGTGCCACCAGTGATAGTGGGCGGGGAAACAATCAGCCCCAGCATTTT
TRBD2,-,TRBV4-2,TRBJ2-5,CASSQEVGSGRVPYF,TGTGCCAGCAGCCAAGAAGTGGGTAGCGGGAGGGTTCCGTACTTC
TRBD1,-,TRBV3-1/TRBV3-2,TRBJ1-2,CASSPDRVGYGYTF,TGTGCCAGCAGCCCGGACAGGGTCGGCTATGGCTACACCTTC
-,-,TRBV28,TRBJ1-3,CASSGIDRAKTNTIYF,TGTGCCAGCAGTGGCATTGACAGAGCCAAAACAAACACCATATATTTT
-,-,TRBV3-1/TRBV3-2,TRBJ1-6,CASSQAQGLDSPLHF,TGTGCCAGCAGCCAAGCACAGGGATTAGATTCACCCCTCCACTTT
-,-,TRBV6-5,TRBJ1-6,CASSYVGGSYNSPLHF,TGTGCCAGCAGTTACGTAGGGGGTTCCTATAATTCACCCCTCCACTTT
TRBD2,-,TRBV10-3,TRBJ2-7,CAISERASGQFPHEQYF,TGTGCCATCAGTGAGAGGGCTAGCGGCCAATTTCCCCACGAGCAGTACTTC
TRBD2,-,TRBV12-3/TRBV12-4,TRBJ2-5,CASVAGGSETQYF,TGTGCCAGCGTAGCGGGGGGGTCGGAGACCCAGTACTTC
-,once,TRBV5-1,TRBJ2-7,CASSLTTYEQYF,TGCGCCAGCAGCTTGACAACCTACGAGCAGTACTTC
TRBD2,-,TRBV7-3,TRBJ2-1,CASSLSSGGAQNEQFF,TGTGCCAGCAGCTTATCAAGCGGGGGGGCGCAAAATGAGCAGTTCTTC
-,-,TRBV16,TRBJ2-2,CASSPDRGTGELFF,TGTGCCAGCAGCCCGGATAGGGGCACCGGGGAGCTGTTTTTT
-,-,TRBV5-4,TRBJ2-7,CASSTNTGNYEQYF,TGTGCCAGCAGCACAAACACAGGGAACTACGAGCAGTACTTC
-,once,TRBV4-3,TRBJ2-2,CASSQSGSYTGELFF,TGCGCCAGCAGCCAATCAGGGTCTTACACCGGGGAGCTGTTTTTT
TRBD1,-,TRBV2,TRBJ2-2,CASRTGAWDTGELFF,TGTGCCAGCAGGACAGGGGCTTGGGACACCGGGGAGCTGTTTTTT
-,-,TRBV6-2/TRBV6-3,TRBJ2-2,CASSYTGTGELFF,TGTGCCAGCAGTTACACAGGGACCGGGGAGCTGTTTTTT
TRBD1,-,TRBV7-9,TRBJ1-5,CASSSTGTGANQPQHF,TGTGCCAGCAGCTCCACCGGGACAGGGGCCAATCAGCCCCAGCATTTT
TRBD1,-,TRBV29-1,TRBJ1-1,CSANPRRTGFPEAFF,TGCAGCGCCAACCCCCGGAGGACAGGGTTTCCTGAAGCTTTCTTT
TRBD2,-,TRBV4-2,TRBJ2-5,CASSQESLAGGSFGETQYF,TGTGCCAGCAGCCAAGAGTCTCTAGCGGGAGGCTCGTTCGGCGAGACCCAGTACTTC
TRBD2,-,TRBV6-2/TRBV6-3,TRBJ2-7,CASSTASGRKFEQYF,TGTGCCAGCAGCACAGCTAGCGGGAGAAAGTTCGAGCAGTACTTC
-,-,TRBV19,TRBJ1-3,CASSSGTTSEGNTIYF,TGTGCCAGTAGCTCGGGGACAACTTCCGAGGGAAACACCATATATTTT
TRBD1,-,TRBV7-9,TRBJ1-1,CASSFVTGQGRSEAFF,TGTGCCAGCAGCTTCGTGACCGGACAGGGGAGGTCTGAAGCTTTCTTT
-,-,TRBV7-9,TRBJ2-2,CASSFIDIQGGTGELFF,TGTGCCAGCAGCTTCATTGATATACAGGGTGGCACCGGGGAGCTGTTTTTT
TRBD1,-,TRBV6-5,TRBJ2-7,CASSSSGQGLYEQYF,TGTGCCAGCAGTAGCTCGGGACAGGGGCTATACGAGCAGTACTTC
-,-,TRBV15,TRBJ2-5,CATSRDIQETQYF,TGTGCCACCAGCAGAGACATTCAAGAGACCCAGTACTTC
TRBD1,-,TRBV18,TRBJ1-1,CASSPEQGAWSTEAFF,TGTGCCAGCTCACCGGAACAGGGGGCTTGGAGCACTGAAGCTTTCTTT
TRBD2,few,TRBV7-9,TRBJ2-7,CASSPLAGGPYEQYF,TGTGCCAGCAGCCCACTAGCGGGAGGGCCGTACGAGCAGTACTTC
TRBD1,-,TRBV18,TRBJ2-1,CASSPDRGSNEQFF,TGTGCCAGCTCACCCGACAGGGGGAGCAATGAGCAGTTCTTC
-,-,TRBV5-1,TRBJ2-3,CASNEGFADTQYF,TGCGCCAGCAACGAGGGCTTTGCAGATACGCAGTATTTT
-,-,TRBV7-3,TRBJ1-5,CASSLGQPQHF,TGTGCCAGCAGCCTAGGTCAGCCCCAGCATTTT
-,-,TRBV6-5,TRBJ2-7,CASRTLRSQGEQYF,TGTGCCAGCAGAACCTTAAGGTCTCAGGGCGAGCAGTACTTC
-,-,TRBV10-3,TRBJ2-3,CAISEGVKGGDTQYF,TGTGCCATCAGCGAGGGGGTAAAGGGAGGAGATACGCAGTATTTT
-,-,TRBV15,TRBJ1-2,CATSRPSRGGYGYTF,TGTGCCACCAGCAGACCCTCAAGAGGGGGCTATGGCTACACCTTC
TRBD1,-,TRBV28,TRBJ2-6,CASSLQGVRSGANVLTF,TGTGCCAGCTCCCTCCAGGGGGTAAGGTCTGGGGCCAACGTCCTGACTTTC
-,-,TRBV4-1,TRBJ1-1,CASSQVGGIEAFF,TGCGCCAGCAGCCAAGTAGGAGGAATTGAAGCTTTCTTT
TRBD2,-,TRBV7-8,TRBJ2-7,CASSLERWTSGLSYEQYF,TGTGCCAGCAGCTTAGAGCGTTGGACTAGCGGCCTCTCCTACGAGCAGTACTTC
-,-,TRBV30,TRBJ1-6,CAWGRDPPLHF,TGTGCCTGGGGGAGGGATCCCCCCCTCCACTTT
TRBD1,-,TRBV27,TRBJ1-6,CASSLGVGGRNSPLHF,TGTGCCAGCAGTTTAGGGGTAGGGGGCCGCAATTCACCCCTCCACTTT
TRBD2,-,TRBV15,TRBJ2-3,CATSGTSGGADTQYF,TGTGCCACCAGCGGAACTAGCGGGGGGGCAGATACGCAGTATTTT